Given below is one T cell receptor beta chain in context. Its antigen is currently not known. No clone much larger than this one lies a single base away; base qualities are absent. The data belong to a study of cytomegalovirus exposure and HLA in healthy donors (dated by TCRdb to 2016 to 2017). In terms of the full investigation: An earlier analysis of 587 of the donors reported around 280 Gb of sequence data and around 100 million unique TCR beta sequences obtained from around 170 million T cells. The later analysis used no new phenotypic data to find candidate immune exposures, relying instead on TCR beta sequences and their occurrence across donors. A separate validation cohort of over a hundred different subjects was used in addition to the approximately 670-subject first cohort. The study aimed to test whether cataloging public T cell receptors could reveal signatures of past pathogen exposure. A later genetic analysis used genome-wide SNP genotypes for about three fifths of the 666 donors, treating that subset as a discovery cohort. To predict cytomegalovirus infection status, the study combined high-throughput TCR immunosequencing, statistical association of individual TCRs with disease status, and machine learning. An earlier analysis of several hundred of the donors applied high-throughput TCR beta sequencing to assess whether each TCR beta V gene segment acted as functional or pseudogenic. Of the 300 to 500 genotyped donors, 70% to 90% were placed in the genetic ancestry cluster associated with self-reported Caucasian donors. Four or five DR-DQ haplotypes were handled as single units for association and clustering because linkage in the cohort was strong. Using immunosequencing, the study profiled T cell repertoires from about 650 subjects and related those repertoires to cytomegalovirus serostatus. Both class I and class II loci were covered by HLA typing, at four-digit resolution. An early release that covered some 640 HLA-typed donors contained approximately 300 gigabases of sequencing data and tens of millions of unique TCR sequences. Every discovery cohort repertoire had been produced on one sequencing platform. The number of donors typed differed by locus, with about 629-630 for A, B, C, DRB1 and DQB1, roughly 520 for DQA1, under 610 for DPA1, and 450 to 480 for DPB1. Donor age, sex, ethnicity and CMV serostatus were collected together with the repertoire data. In a later analysis, previously published TCR beta repertoires from 600 to 850 donors were re-analyzed and high-resolution HLA genotyping was added so that TCR occurrence patterns could be studied. On average, roughly 240,000 unique TCR beta nucleotide sequences were sequenced per donor among 398 genotyped donors of the cohort, with roughly 18% of those sequences being non-productive. General study outcomes and caveats: In vitro tests confirmed that a few of the cytomegalovirus-associated TCR beta chains recognize cytomegalovirus antigens. In the study, around 160 TCR beta chains were listed as associated with cytomegalovirus. Cytomegalovirus status was reported to be diagnosed by the classifier with high specificity and sensitivity in both the original and validation cohorts. According to a later genetic analysis, donors in an Asian-associated ancestry cluster had fewer N-insertions in productive TCRs than the approximately 670-donor mean. A later analysis found that HLA-associated TCR beta chains were more clonally expanded and had lower generation probabilities than equally common non-associated chains. When HLA alleles, especially DR and DQ, strongly co-occurred, attributing TCR associations to individual alleles was difficult. Most TCR sequences were seen in very few donors, while some public TCRs were found in many individuals. According to a later analysis, TCR association rates differed among HLA loci, with DRB1 alleles showing the most associated TCRs and HLA-C alleles showing the fewest. A cluster of highly shared sequence variants was judged likely to represent a technical artifact of the sequencing pipeline. Because some donors lacked HLA typing at each locus, the association tests relied only on the typed subset. Roughly uniform sequencing depth across donors was assumed in presence/absence analyses, although this assumption may not hold. The 87-base-pair reads could not distinguish some IMGT-functional V segments, including TRBV6-2 and TRBV6-3, so those segments were excluded. Correlated functional status among segregating V segments might be attributable to linkage disequilibrium, but an unknown experimental factor could not be ruled out. According to a later analysis, parvovirus B19, influenza, CMV and Epstein-Barr virus appeared linked to several top co-occurrence clusters. A later genetic analysis associated a missense DCLRE1C variant with V-gene and J-gene trimming of TCR beta chains, and an independent cohort replicated the association. In this cohort, only TCR beta chains were sequenced, and detectable features were limited by the absence of alpha or paired-chain data. CMV serostatus was the only immune exposure information available for the cohort. In an earlier analysis of 450 to 750 of the donors, most TCR beta V segments appeared in productive rearrangements about 87% or about 30% of the time, broadly matching IMGT annotations. The authors suggested that the approach could potentially be extended to other disease states and immunological phenotypes. A later analysis associated about 18,000 TCR beta sequences with specific HLA alleles at a false discovery rate of 0.05. The earlier analysis of approximately 590 of the donors excluded some 15 rarely observed V segments, including chromosome 9 orphons, because counts were too low. According to a later analysis, most CMV-associated TCR beta chains appeared to be HLA-restricted, and the HLA associations seemed to be driven largely by CMV exposure. A further reported finding was that TCR beta sequences accurately predicted the HLA-A and HLA-B alleles for most subjects in the first cohort.

To prepare the library, the immunoSEQ multiplex PCR assay was applied. For the multiplex PCR, a mixture combining 60 forward primers for TCR Vbeta segments and 13 reverse primers for TCR Jbeta segments was used. The CDR3 region of rearranged TCR beta genes was amplified from genomic DNA by a multiplex PCR assay. The Illumina HiSeq System was used to sequence the amplified TCR beta libraries as 87-base-pair reads. Concerning the study's data processing: In a later analysis, approximately 74 million unique TCR beta chains were counted across the 500 to 850 repertoires, and approximately 9.9 million of these chains were shared by at least two donors. A nearest-neighbor algorithm error-corrected the raw reads and collapsed the reads into unique sequences, merging closely related sequences to remove PCR and sequencing errors. V, D and J gene segments were assigned by aligning CDR3 sequences to IMGT reference sequences. For a sequence to be retained, a match of at least six nucleotides was required to both a V gene segment and a J gene segment. A rearrangement was called productive if the CDR3 had no stop codons and remained in frame with V and J, and every other rearrangement was called non-productive. Following IMGT convention, CDR3 was defined as the stretch from the second conserved V-encoded cysteine up to the conserved J-encoded phenylalanine. Sequences without an unambiguous match to a single V gene segment were excluded from the earlier analysis of several hundred of the donors. An earlier analysis of 587 of the donors called V segments functional above 56.7% productive rearrangements and segregating when the between-donor standard deviation exceeded 5%. To diagnose cytomegalovirus status from the catalog of TCR beta chain sequences, a statistical classification framework was built. In a later analysis, TCR nucleotide sequences were compared against IMGT/GENE-DB human TR gene sequences so that V and J genes could be assigned. In a later analysis, CDR3 sequences and most-parsimonious VDJ recombination scenarios were assigned using the TCRdist pipeline. A later analysis defined each TCR beta chain by its CDR3 amino acid sequence plus V-gene family, and excluded reads lacking a unique V-gene family. To address suspected cross-contamination and a sequencing artifact, a later analysis removed approximately 600 highly shared, low-generation-probability nucleotide sequences. A later analysis calculated a clonal expansion index for each public chain from normalized within-repertoire ranks of inferred template counts. Generation probabilities in a later analysis came from a VDJ recombination model fitted to out-of-frame rearrangements, and those results were checked against IGoR. A later analysis scored TCR-TCR, TCR-HLA and TCR-CMV co-occurrence with hypergeometric tests, applying a repertoire-size bias correction to TCR pairs. To estimate false discovery rates, a later analysis permuted the HLA or CMV assignments 20 times. In a later analysis, co-occurring TCRs were grouped using DBSCAN, and TCRdist sequence similarity was added for clustering within HLA-allele-positive subsets. Repertoires with fewer than 30,000 or more than 120,000 public chains, plus five repertoires with anomalous nucleotide sharing, were excluded from co-occurrence clustering. Drawn from immuneACCESS, this table holds only the in-frame rearrangements with V and J called that TCRdb kept. Clones are partly lost; checked studies trace under half to an unresolved V gene and leave the rest unexplained. The DNA was the basis for D and trimming; V, J and clone size are from that table. This sample holds 150,000 to 200,000 clones; 80% to 85% were observed only once. Of the sample, about 1.9% falls within the top ten clones.

The cohort was made up of about 670 healthy bone marrow donors. At the time of sampling, every cohort member was nominally healthy, though immune exposures that went unrecorded were likely present. Of the 710 or so cohort members, about 290 had a positive CMV serostatus and just over 350 had a negative one, while no CMV serostatus was recorded for the donor. Each donor provided a peripheral blood sample, and peripheral blood mononuclear cells were used for TCR beta sequencing. The Qiagen DNeasy Blood Extraction Kit was used to extract genomic DNA from the blood cell samples. From the cysteine up to the phenylalanine, the CDR3 has a length of 15 residues. Only CDR3 DNA remains: 45 bases, in frame from the first base. CDR1 and CDR2, per the germline V gene, are MNHNS and SASEGT. Trimming leaves V shorter by 6 bases and J shorter by 5 bases, with the junction holding 12 bases beyond the gene matches.

Sequences were obtained from PBMCs. The sequence joins TRBV6-1 to TRBJ2-5, with 7 central nucleotides matching TRBD1. This clonotype originated in a human donor in good health. Read as DNA, the sequence is TGTGCCAGCAGATCACTAGGACAGGCGGGTGAGACCCAGTACTTC. Translated, it reads CASRSLGQAGETQYF.